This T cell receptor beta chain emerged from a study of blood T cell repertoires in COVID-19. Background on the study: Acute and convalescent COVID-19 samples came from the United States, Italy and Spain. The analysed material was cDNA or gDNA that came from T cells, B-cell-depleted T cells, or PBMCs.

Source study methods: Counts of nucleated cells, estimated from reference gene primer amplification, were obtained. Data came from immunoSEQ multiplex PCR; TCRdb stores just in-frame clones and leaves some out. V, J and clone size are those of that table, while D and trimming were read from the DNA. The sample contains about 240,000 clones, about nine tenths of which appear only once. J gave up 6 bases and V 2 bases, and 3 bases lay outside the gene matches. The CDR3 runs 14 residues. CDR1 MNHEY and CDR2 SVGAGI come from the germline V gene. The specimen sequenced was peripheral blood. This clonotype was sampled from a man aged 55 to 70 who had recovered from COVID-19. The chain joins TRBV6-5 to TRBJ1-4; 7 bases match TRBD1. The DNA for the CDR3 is TGTGCCAGCAGTTACAGGGGGCGCGATGAAAAACTGTTTTTT. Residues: CASSYRGRDEKLFF.